The rows below give T cell receptor beta chains drawn from one sample of a study of blood T cell repertoires in COVID-19. The method was immunoSEQ multiplex PCR; TCRdb's version includes in-frame clones alone and lacks a portion of them. The sample has tens of thousands of clones; less than 90% are singletons. The specimen was peripheral blood. These TCRs come from a human donor in a cohort sampled during active COVID-19. Both conserved end residues are part of each CDR3. The D gene is left open where the match is weak. The size field is filled for only some rows; it gives once, few, many or a size class.

j_gene	abundance	v_gene	d_gene	CDR3aa	CDR3nt
TRBJ2-5	NA	TRBV7-7	TRBD2	CASSSHRLAGDETQYF	TGTGCCAGCAGCTCCCATAGACTAGCGGGAGATGAGACCCAGTACTTC
TRBJ2-1	NA	TRBV7-9	NA	CASIISAGLSDEQFF	TGTGCCAGCATCATCTCGGCGGGTCTCTCCGATGAGCAGTTCTTC
TRBJ1-4	NA	TRBV4-1	NA	CASSQSRDTNEKLFF	TGCGCCAGCAGCCAATCCCGGGACACAAATGAAAAACTGTTTTTT
TRBJ2-6	NA	TRBV14	NA	CASSPGSGANVLTF	TGTGCCAGCAGCCCAGGATCTGGGGCCAACGTCCTGACTTTC
TRBJ2-1	once	TRBV5-1	TRBD1	CASSLRQGSSYNEQFF	TGCGCCAGCAGCCTAAGACAGGGTAGCTCCTACAATGAGCAGTTCTTC
TRBJ2-7	NA	TRBV6-1	NA	CASSELSSYEQYF	TGTGCCAGCAGTGAACTGAGCTCCTACGAGCAGTACTTC
TRBJ2-3	NA	TRBV11-3	NA	CASSLGGQDYTDTQYF	TGTGCCAGCAGCTTAGGTGGACAGGACTACACAGATACGCAGTATTTT
TRBJ1-2	once	TRBV10-3	NA	CAISELTGRDGYTF	TGTGCCATCAGTGAGCTCACAGGTCGAGATGGCTACACCTTC
TRBJ1-3	NA	TRBV9	NA	CASSARASLGPTPRNTIYF	TGTGCCAGCAGCGCGCGGGCTTCCCTCGGCCCAACCCCAAGAAACACCATATATTTT
TRBJ1-5	NA	TRBV6-1	NA	CASSETEPQHF	TGTGCCAGCAGTGAGACAGAGCCCCAGCATTTT
TRBJ1-2	NA	TRBV6-6	TRBD1	CASSPDRQGGIYYGYTF	TGTGCCAGCAGTCCGGACCGACAGGGAGGAATTTACTATGGCTACACCTTC
TRBJ2-5	NA	TRBV11-2	NA	CASSFFRAQETQYF	TGTGCCAGCAGCTTTTTCAGGGCCCAAGAGACCCAGTACTTC
TRBJ2-2	NA	TRBV11-2	TRBD1	CASSLLLQGAGELFF	TGTGCCAGCAGCTTACTTCTCCAGGGGGCCGGGGAGCTGTTTTTT
TRBJ2-7	NA	TRBV21-1	NA	CASSKAPGGFRSYEQYF	TGTGCCAGCAGCAAAGCACCCGGGGGATTCCGCTCCTACGAGCAGTACTTC
TRBJ2-7	NA	TRBV3-1/TRBV3-2	NA	CASSPGTAVHYEQYF	TGTGCCAGCAGCCCCGGGACTGCAGTCCATTACGAGCAGTACTTC
TRBJ2-5	NA	TRBV5-1	NA	CASSLGASQETQYF	TGCGCCAGCAGCTTGGGGGCCAGCCAAGAGACCCAGTACTTC
TRBJ1-1	once	TRBV6-6	NA	CASSYPGGENTEAFF	TGTGCCAGCAGCTACCCGGGAGGGGAGAACACTGAAGCTTTCTTT
TRBJ2-7	NA	TRBV4-1	TRBD2	CASSHLAAGGLSYEQYF	TGCGCCAGCAGCCACCTAGCGGCGGGGGGGCTATCCTACGAGCAGTACTTC